This TCR beta chain stems from a study of blood T cell repertoires in COVID-19 (dated by TCRdb to the early 2020s). Some background on the complete study: Samples covering the acute and convalescent phases of COVID-19 were provided by collaborators in the United States, Italy and Spain. The material from the prospective study consisted of cDNA or gDNA derived from T cells, B-cell-depleted T cells, or PBMCs. The repertoires were made available in a free public database intended to serve as a resource for research on the immune response to SARS-CoV-2. Subjects who had been exposed to COVID-19, were actively infected with it, or had recovered from it provided the deeply sampled blood TCRbeta repertoires that made up the dataset. Where available, HLA class I and class II types were taken from metadata supplied by the sample provider and were not determined by assay-based typing. The samples were drawn from two sources: the first 160 participants of the ongoing ImmuneRACE study, and about 1,300 subjects contributed by 6 global collaborators. The sample metadata nearly always contained a de-identified subject ID, COVID-19 status, age in years and sex.

Collaborating institutions collected whole blood in K2EDTA tubes following their own protocols. For TCRbeta analysis, collaborators shipped samples as frozen whole blood, isolated PBMCs, or DNA extracted from either of those sample types. Turning to this clone: Its antigen is unknown. Qualities for individual bases were not recorded, and no much larger clone is one base off.

The immunoSEQ Assay, a bias-controlled multiplex PCR, was used to amplify TCRbeta CDR3 regions from genomic DNA. Under the source paper's analysis protocol: Within the assay, amplification of reference gene primers was used to estimate how many nucleated cells each sample contained. Sequence reads were collapsed and filtered to measure the absolute abundance of every unique TCRbeta CDR3 rearrangement. For each sample, productive Simpson clonality was calculated as the square root of Simpson's diversity index over productive rearrangements. TCRdb mirrors the immuneACCESS table, restricted to in-frame sequences. Some clones are absent from its copies; in checked studies, under half trace to an unresolved V gene, and the reason for the others is unknown. V and J calls and clone size are those listed in that table; D and trimming were worked out from the DNA. This sample has 86,000 or so clones in its table, and 65% to 80% of those were observed once. Together, the top ten hold around 10% of the sample.

The study at large found these results: The amount of clinical and demographic metadata varied by source and participant and was provided uncurated.

Sequenced sample: peripheral blood. The sequence came from a man in his sixties or seventies with acute or convalescent COVID-19.

CDR3 reads: CASSLARLAGGHRTDTQYF. The bases are TGTGCCAGCAGCTTAGCGCGATTAGCGGGGGGGCATCGGACAGATACGCAGTATTTT. The sequence links TRBV7-8 to TRBJ2-3; a stretch of 11 junction bases matches TRBD2. Taken from the germline V gene, the CDR1 and CDR2 loops are SGHVS and FQNEAQ. The CDR3 goes from the cysteine to the phenylalanine over 19 residues. The CDR3 DNA has 57 bases and is translated from base 1. The V end gives up 0 bases and the J end 3 bases, leaving 11 bases in the junction not matched to a gene.